The clone carrying this T cell receptor (beta chain) showed up just a few times. Its specificity is unknown. These data come from a study of tumor-infiltrating lymphocytes in primary liver carcinoma. On the study more broadly: Men and women, 30 to 69 years of age, made up the patients. The neoplasms were of stage T1-T3 N0M0, with dimensions of roughly 4.2 to 10 cm across. Regardless of tissue type, samples showed similar yields of roughly 3.5 to 7.5 million productive TCRbeta reads.

The source of the blood RNA was unsorted whole blood, and germline DNA was extracted as well. Starting from 500 ng of total RNA, TCR beta cDNA was produced with a primer in the constant region. Three nested multiplex PCR rounds of slightly modified ARM-PCR generated TCR beta libraries. TCRdb processed the multiplex PCR reads anew with MiXCR; each CDR3 protein has one entry. The sample carries around 330,000 distinct CDR3 sequences, approximately 58% recorded once. Points from the study as a whole: The top-250-clone fraction was significantly higher in tumors than in blood (p = 0.039).

Input material: peripheral blood. This clonotype was obtained from a woman aged 25 to 39 with primary liver carcinoma and hepatitis B virus infection.

The CDR3 is CASSFSPGQGNSPLHF. CDR3 in DNA: TGTGCCAGCAGCTTTTCACCGGGACAGGGTAATTCACCCCTCCACTTT. The chain carries TRBV5-4 and TRBJ1-6, with TRBD1 matching 9 bases. This CDR3 contains 16 residues. Germline trimming cut 2 bases from V and 6 bases from J; bases unmatched to any gene: 6. The germline V gene encodes CDR1 SGHNT and CDR2 YYREEE (reference sequence).